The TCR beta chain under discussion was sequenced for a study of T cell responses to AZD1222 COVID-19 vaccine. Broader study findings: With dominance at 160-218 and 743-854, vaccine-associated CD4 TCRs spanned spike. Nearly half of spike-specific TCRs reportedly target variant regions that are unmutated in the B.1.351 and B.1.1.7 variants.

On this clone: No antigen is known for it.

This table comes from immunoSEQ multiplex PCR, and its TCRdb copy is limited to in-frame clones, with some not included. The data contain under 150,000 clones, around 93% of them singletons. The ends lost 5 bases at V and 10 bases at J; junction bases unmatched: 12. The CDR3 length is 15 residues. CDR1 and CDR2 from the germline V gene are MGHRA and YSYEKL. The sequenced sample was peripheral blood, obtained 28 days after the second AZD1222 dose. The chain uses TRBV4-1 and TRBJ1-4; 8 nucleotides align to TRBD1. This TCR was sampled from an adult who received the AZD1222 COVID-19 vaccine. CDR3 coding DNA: TGCGCCAGCAGCACTAGACCGGGACAGGTGTTAAAACTGTTTTTT. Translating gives CASSTRPGQVLKLFF.